The clone carrying this T cell receptor beta chain showed up just a few times. Its cognate antigen is unknown. Other DNA sequences in the same sample also yield this CDR3. This CDR3 contains 13 residues. Trimming pared 1 base from V and 1 base from J, leaving 4 bases between. Germline V lookup: CDR1 SNHLY, CDR2 FYNNEI. PCR or immunohistochemistry showed mismatch repair deficiency in every enrolled patient. The TCR-sequenced patients were a few responders to pembrolizumab. TCRdb's copy holds only in-frame clones and misses some; the assay was immunoSEQ multiplex PCR. The data show about 68,000 clones, with around 73% seen just once and roughly 6% held by the top ten. The record originates from a study of PD-1 blockade in mismatch repair-deficient tumors. Study context: Enrolled 2013-2016, patients had progressing, pretreated mismatch repair-deficient cancers of 11 to 13 types. Findings and limits, study-wide: After pembrolizumab, tumor-resident clones rose rapidly, then generally contracted before radiologic responses.

The V and J genes are TRBV2 and TRBJ1-1; D gene ambiguous. Sequenced material: peripheral blood, taken 2 weeks after starting pembrolizumab. The clonotype was recovered from an adult with mismatch repair-deficient cancer. The CDR3 here is CASSEVENTEAFF. CDR3 DNA: TGTGCCAGCAGTGAAGTGGAGAACACTGAAGCTTTCTTT.